These T cell receptor beta chains were read from a single sample in a study of blood T cell repertoires in COVID-19. The repertoire was sequenced with immunoSEQ multiplex PCR; TCRdb's copy has only in-frame clones and lacks some. The sample lists some 50,000 clones; around 85% were seen once. Sequenced material: peripheral blood. The origin of the receptors is a woman in her seventies with active COVID-19. Each CDR3 is given with its conserved first and last residue. D genes are given only for firm matches. Where a row states a size, it is once, few, many or the class of an expanded clone; other rows omit it.

D	V	J	size	CDR3	DNA
TRBD1	TRBV30	TRBJ2-2	NA	CAWRRAGGTGELFF	TGTGCCTGGAGGCGGGCAGGGGGCACCGGGGAGCTGTTTTTT
NA	TRBV12-1	TRBJ2-7	NA	CASSTSGSVPYEQYF	TGTGCCAGCAGCACTAGCGGGAGTGTACCCTACGAGCAGTACTTC
NA	TRBV7-2	TRBJ2-1	NA	CASSLMNRVNNEQFF	TGTGCCAGCAGCCTGATGAACAGGGTCAACAATGAGCAGTTCTTC
NA	TRBV25-1	TRBJ2-2	few	CASSPNRNTGELFF	TGTGCCAGCAGTCCGAACAGGAACACCGGGGAGCTGTTTTTT
TRBD2	TRBV18	TRBJ2-1	NA	CASSPPFLAGDAEQFF	TGTGCCAGCTCACCACCTTTCCTAGCGGGAGATGCTGAGCAGTTCTTC
TRBD2	TRBV9	TRBJ2-2	NA	CASSVLRTSGTGELFF	TGTGCCAGCAGCGTTCTCAGGACTAGCGGCACCGGGGAGCTGTTTTTT
TRBD2	TRBV10-1	TRBJ2-7	NA	CASSDSGTSGFYEQYF	TGCGCCAGCAGTGACTCCGGGACTAGCGGGTTCTACGAGCAGTACTTC
TRBD2	TRBV5-1	TRBJ2-1	NA	CASSSVTSGRNLNHEQFF	TGCGCCAGCAGCTCGGTGACTAGCGGGAGAAACCTGAACCATGAGCAGTTCTTC
NA	TRBV3-1/TRBV3-2	TRBJ2-1	NA	CASSQGRVVTYNEQFF	TGTGCCAGCAGCCAAGGGAGGGTTGTCACCTACAATGAGCAGTTCTTC
NA	TRBV3-1/TRBV3-2	TRBJ1-1	NA	CASSSGRGRGTEAFF	TGTGCCAGCAGCTCCGGGAGGGGACGGGGCACTGAAGCTTTCTTT
TRBD2	TRBV24-1	TRBJ2-7	NA	CATSDRLAGYEQYF	TGTGCCACCAGTGACCGACTAGCGGGGTACGAGCAGTACTTC
NA	TRBV5-5	TRBJ2-2	once	CASSLWGQNTGELFF	TGTGCCAGCAGCTTATGGGGACAAAACACCGGGGAGCTGTTTTTT
NA	TRBV28	TRBJ1-1	NA	CASSPPGVWEGSTEAFF	TGTGCCAGCAGTCCCCCCGGAGTATGGGAAGGGAGCACTGAAGCTTTCTTT
TRBD1	TRBV7-9	TRBJ1-1	few	CASSSDRALNTEAFF	TGTGCCAGCAGTTCGGACAGGGCATTGAACACTGAAGCTTTCTTT
NA	TRBV6-1	TRBJ2-7	few	CASSEPLDFSYEQYF	TGTGCCAGCAGTGAACCCCTAGATTTTTCCTACGAGCAGTACTTC
NA	TRBV19	TRBJ1-1	NA	CASSEGTLRGAFF	TGTGCCAGTAGTGAGGGCACCCTACGGGGAGCTTTCTTT
TRBD1	TRBV6-5	TRBJ2-7	NA	CASSYLRGRWSYEQYF	TGTGCCAGCAGTTACCTCAGGGGGCGATGGTCCTACGAGCAGTACTTC
NA	TRBV5-1	TRBJ2-1	NA	CASRVRQSYNEQFF	TGCGCCAGCCGGGTCCGACAGAGCTACAATGAGCAGTTCTTC
TRBD1	TRBV3-1/TRBV3-2	TRBJ1-4	NA	CASSQHDPGTGRKTNEKLFF	TGTGCCAGCAGCCAACACGATCCGGGGACAGGGAGGAAAACTAATGAAAAACTGTTTTTT
TRBD1	TRBV27	TRBJ1-6	NA	CASSKQGTVGYNSPLHF	TGTGCCAGCAGTAAACAAGGGACAGTGGGCTATAATTCACCCCTCCACTTT
NA	TRBV28	TRBJ1-1	NA	CASSQGSPVVTFF	TGTGCCAGCAGCCAGGGAAGCCCAGTCGTTACTTTCTTT
TRBD2	TRBV12-5	TRBJ2-1	NA	CASGLVSGRFGNEQFF	TGTGCTAGTGGTTTGGTTAGCGGGAGGTTTGGCAATGAGCAGTTCTTC
TRBD1	TRBV3-1/TRBV3-2	TRBJ1-5	NA	CASSKQGADQPQHF	TGTGCCAGCAGCAAACAGGGGGCAGATCAGCCCCAGCATTTT
TRBD1	TRBV11-2	TRBJ2-7	NA	CASSLAQGALREQYF	TGTGCCAGCAGCTTAGCCCAGGGGGCTCTAAGGGAGCAGTACTTC
NA	TRBV4-1	TRBJ1-6	once	CASSQGGGRGHSPLHF	TGCGCCAGCAGCCAAGGCGGAGGGCGTGGGCATTCACCCCTCCACTTT
TRBD2	TRBV27	TRBJ2-7	NA	CASTGGYEQYF	TGTGCCAGCACGGGGGGCTACGAGCAGTACTTC
TRBD1	TRBV28	TRBJ2-3	NA	CASQQGATDTQYF	TGTGCCAGCCAACAGGGGGCAACAGATACGCAGTATTTT
TRBD1	TRBV5-1	TRBJ2-1	NA	CASSSGQYNEQFF	TGCGCCAGCAGCTCGGGACAGTACAATGAGCAGTTCTTC
TRBD2	TRBV5-1	TRBJ2-7	NA	CASSVASGNSYEQYF	TGCGCCAGCAGCGTGGCTAGCGGGAACTCCTACGAGCAGTACTTC
TRBD2	TRBV2	TRBJ2-2	NA	CASSRSGMNTGELFF	TGTGCCAGCAGTCGAAGCGGGATGAACACCGGGGAGCTGTTTTTT
NA	TRBV6-2/TRBV6-3	TRBJ2-7	NA	CASSYGRRGDGNEQYF	TGTGCCAGCAGTTACGGTAGGAGAGGCGACGGTAACGAGCAGTACTTC
TRBD1	TRBV2	TRBJ2-7	few	CASSGDRVKQYF	TGTGCCAGCAGTGGTGACAGGGTAAAGCAGTACTTC
TRBD1	TRBV19	TRBJ1-1	NA	CASSIEPGGPAEAFF	TGTGCCAGTAGTATAGAGCCAGGGGGGCCGGCTGAAGCTTTCTTT
TRBD2	TRBV27	TRBJ2-1	NA	CASTLKGVASGRLRNEQFF	TGTGCCAGCACTCTCAAGGGGGTGGCTAGCGGGAGGCTAAGGAATGAGCAGTTCTTC
NA	TRBV2	TRBJ1-1	once	CASEEQGNPALAFF	TGTGCCAGCGAGGAACAGGGAAACCCCGCGTTAGCTTTCTTT
NA	TRBV19	TRBJ1-3	NA	CASTDRYSGNTIYF	TGTGCCAGTACGGACAGATACTCTGGAAACACCATATATTTT
TRBD1	TRBV5-6	TRBJ2-7	once	CASSFQVGRGLEQYF	TGTGCCAGCAGCTTCCAAGTGGGCAGGGGGCTTGAGCAGTACTTC
NA	TRBV4-1	TRBJ2-7	NA	CASSQDGRGSSSYEQYF	TGCGCCAGCAGCCAAGACGGTCGGGGGAGCAGCTCCTACGAGCAGTACTTC
TRBD1	TRBV5-1	TRBJ2-7	NA	CASSLGQGAYEQYF	TGCGCCAGCAGCCTAGGACAGGGTGCGTACGAGCAGTACTTC
TRBD1	TRBV29-1	TRBJ2-7	NA	CSAATQQGTNEQYF	TGCAGCGCCGCCACTCAACAGGGGACAAACGAGCAGTACTTC
TRBD2	TRBV7-2	TRBJ2-7	NA	CASSMTSASSYEQYF	TGTGCCAGCAGCATGACTAGCGCGAGCTCCTACGAGCAGTACTTC
TRBD2	TRBV5-1	TRBJ2-7	NA	CASSFLAGGYEQYF	TGCGCCAGCAGTTTCCTAGCGGGAGGCTACGAGCAGTACTTC
TRBD1	TRBV7-2	TRBJ2-7	NA	CASSLTGDYEQYF	TGTGCCAGCAGCTTAACAGGGGACTACGAGCAGTACTTC
NA	TRBV5-4	TRBJ2-2	NA	CASSPTQGGNTGELFF	TGTGCCAGCAGCCCGACCCAGGGGGGGAACACCGGGGAGCTGTTTTTT
NA	TRBV5-5	TRBJ1-4	NA	CASSFGGRGLEKLFF	TGTGCCAGCAGCTTCGGGGGGCGTGGGCTCGAAAAACTGTTTTTT
TRBD1	TRBV18	TRBJ1-1	NA	CASSPSRGLSNTEAFF	TGTGCCAGCTCACCGAGTAGGGGGCTATCGAACACTGAAGCTTTCTTT
NA	TRBV28	TRBJ1-1	NA	CASISGTVEAFF	TGTGCCAGCATTTCCGGAACAGTTGAAGCTTTCTTT
TRBD2	TRBV30	TRBJ2-4	once	CACSLAGSRNIQYF	TGTGCCTGTTCTCTAGCGGGATCGAGAAACATTCAGTACTTC
NA	TRBV28	TRBJ2-7	NA	CASSQRGEQYF	TGTGCCAGCAGTCAAAGGGGCGAGCAGTACTTC
TRBD1	TRBV5-1	TRBJ1-1	NA	CASSLVAGGQGTEAFF	TGCGCCAGCAGCTTGGTGGCAGGGGGGCAAGGTACTGAAGCTTTCTTT
TRBD2	TRBV5-1	TRBJ2-5	NA	CASSLAGGGGPQETQYF	TGCGCCAGCAGCCTTGCGGGAGGTGGGGGACCCCAAGAGACCCAGTACTTC
NA	TRBV9	TRBJ1-4	NA	CASSATDFNEKLFF	TGTGCCAGCAGCGCGACAGATTTTAATGAAAAACTGTTTTTT
NA	TRBV5-1	TRBJ2-3	NA	CASSLMSTTDTQYF	TGCGCCAGCAGCCTTATGAGTACCACAGATACGCAGTATTTT
TRBD2	TRBV27	TRBJ2-7	few	CASSLRLAAYEQYF	TGTGCCAGCAGTTTGCGACTAGCGGCCTACGAGCAGTACTTC
TRBD2	TRBV25-1	TRBJ2-4	NA	CASSFSGINIQYF	TGTGCCAGCAGTTTCAGCGGGATCAACATTCAGTACTTC